These 13 T cell receptor beta chains came from one sample sequenced in a study of blood T cell repertoires in COVID-19. TCRdb's copy holds only in-frame clones and misses some; the assay was immunoSEQ multiplex PCR. The sample carries roughly 72,000 clones, more than 75% recorded once. Sequencing used peripheral blood. The origin of the receptors is a human donor in a cohort sampled during active COVID-19.

The chain carries TRBV5-1 and TRBJ2-5; 8 bases line up with TRBD1. The germline V gene has CDR1 SGHRS and CDR2 YFSETQ. Losses at the gene ends were 0 bases for V and 3 bases for J; bases not matched to a gene: 10. This CDR3 comprises 17 residues. The CDR3 DNA is TGCGCCAGCAGCTTGGTGGCAGGGGGCTCCTCTAAAGAGACCCAGTACTTC. Protein sequence: CASSLVAGGSSKETQYF.

The chain combines TRBV9 with TRBJ2-7; the match to TRBD1 covers 11 bases. Unmatched junction bases numbered 2, after V lost 0 bases and J lost 6 bases. The CDR3 runs 14 residues. The germline V gene has CDR1 SGDLS and CDR2 YYNGEE. The chain's CDR3 is CASSVGTGGGEQYF. The CDR3 DNA reads as TGTGCCAGCAGCGTAGGGACAGGGGGCGGCGAGCAGTACTTC.

The chain has TRBV30 and TRBJ1-5; D ambiguous. The CDR3 spans 14 residues. CDR1 and CDR2 from the germline V gene are GTSNPN and SVGIG (reference sequence). With 0 bases removed from V and 3 bases from J, the gap between germline ends came to 9 bases. CDR3 in DNA: TGTGCCTGGAGTGTAGGCGGATTCAATCAGCCCCAGCATTTT. Amino acids: CAWSVGGFNQPQHF.

Only one count was recorded for this clone. This sequence joins TRBV6-5 and TRBJ2-7; TRBD2 matches 7 bases. The germline V gene encodes CDR1 MNHEY and CDR2 SVGAGI. Trimming cost V 8 bases and J 4 bases; bases outside gene matches: 14. This CDR3 spans 15 amino acids. CDR3 loop: CASRKERLAGYEQYF. The CDR3 DNA follows: TGTGCCAGCCGAAAAGAGAGACTAGCAGGGTACGAGCAGTACTTC.

In DNA form, the CDR3 reads TGTGCCAGCAACCCGCTGGGGACAGACCCCAGCAATCAGCCCCAGCATTTT. This encodes CASNPLGTDPSNQPQHF. The chain couples TRBV28 to TRBJ1-5; 7 bases line up with TRBD1. The V gene's germline CDR1 is MDHEN and CDR2 SYDVKM. The CDR3 extends over 17 amino acids. The V gene end was trimmed by 7 bases and the J gene end by 1 base; junction bases not matched to a gene: 13. Together with reference TRBV28 and TRBJ1-5, the CDR3 gives the full variable domain: DVKVTQSSRYLVKRTGEKVFLECVQDMDHENMFWYRQDPGLGLRLIYFSYDVKMKEKGDIPEGYSVSREKKERFSLILESASTNQTSMYLCASNPLGTDPSNQPQHFGDGTRLSIL.

The chain joins TRBV2 to TRBJ1-5; a possible D gene is TRBD1 (5 bases). The CDR3 has 16 amino acids. From germline, CDR1 is SNHLY and CDR2 FYNNEI. Trimming stripped 7 bases from V and 0 bases from J, with 16 bases between. CDR3 sequence (DNA): TGTGCCAGCACCGCTTTGGGGGGGAATAGCAATCAGCCCCAGCATTTT. Protein product: CASTALGGNSNQPQHF.

The V call is TRBV7-2, the J call TRBJ2-2; possible D gene TRBD1, 5 bases. This CDR3 has 15 amino acids. The germline CDR1 and CDR2 sequences are SGHTA and FQGNSA. The ends were cut back, 4 bases at V and 3 bases at J, with 12 bases in the middle. The CDR3 DNA reads as TGTGCCAGCAGCTCTGGTGCAGGGTACACCGGGGAGCTGTTTTTT. Translation: CASSSGAGYTGELFF.

This clone was picked up one time. The chain has TRBV7-9 and TRBJ1-1; D call uncertain. Germline lookup yields CDR1 SEHNR and CDR2 FQNEAQ (reference sequence). Trimming cost V 5 bases and J 6 bases, with 16 bases left between them. This CDR3 is built from 14 residues. CDR3 DNA sequence: TGTGCCAGCAGCCCCGGCCCTGCGGCGTCTGAAGCTTTCTTT. Translated: CASSPGPAASEAFF. Filled out from reference TRBV7-9 and TRBJ1-1, the complete variable domain reads DTGVSQNPRHKITKRGQNVTFRCDPISEHNRLYWYRQTLGQGPEFLTYFQNEAQLEKSRLLSDRFSAERPKGSFSTLEIQRTEQGDSAMYLCASSPGPAASEAFFGQGTRLTVV.

This chain links TRBV3-1 (or the pseudogene TRBV3-2) with TRBJ2-2; a weak D match, TRBD1 (5 bases). Deletions cut 2 bases from V and 4 bases from J, with 14 bases between. This CDR3 region has 16 residues. CDR1 LGHDT and CDR2 YNNKEL come from the germline V gene (reference sequence). The CDR3 protein is CASSQYRRQLTGELFF. The DNA for the CDR3 is TGTGCCAGCAGCCAATATAGGCGACAGCTCACCGGGGAGCTGTTTTTT.

The chain links TRBV5-1 to TRBJ1-5; possibly TRBD1 for D (5 bases). Germline lookup yields CDR1 SGHRS and CDR2 YFSETQ. The V end was cut by 4 bases, the J end by 2 bases, with 16 bases between. The CDR3 loop spans 16 amino acids. CDR3 nucleotides: TGCGCCAGCAGCCCGGCCGGGGGAGAGGGCAATCAGCCCCAGCATTTT. Translating gives CASSPAGGEGNQPQHF.

V usage is TRBV19 and J usage is TRBJ2-7, with TRBD2 matching over 8 bases. Unmatched junction bases numbered 4, after V lost 2 bases and J lost 7 bases. The CDR3 runs to 13 residues. Germline CDR1 reads LNHDA; CDR2 reads SQIVND (reference sequence). The CDR3 loop is CASSISLADEQYF. CDR3 DNA sequence: TGTGCCAGTAGTATATCACTAGCGGATGAGCAGTACTTC.

CDR3 protein: CASSLGDRGLEKLFF. The CDR3 coding sequence is TGCGCCAGCAGCTTGGGAGACAGGGGTCTTGAAAAACTGTTTTTT. The rearrangement joins TRBV5-1 to TRBJ1-4; 8 bases map to TRBD1. V shed 0 bases and J 7 bases; nucleotides not matched to a gene: 5. The CDR3 spans 15 residues. Germline V gene data show CDR1 as SGHRS and CDR2 as YFSETQ.

The chain employs TRBV7-2 and TRBJ2-5; 9 nucleotides match TRBD2. The CDR3 has 15 amino acids. Germline CDR1 and CDR2: SGHTA and FQGNSA. V was clipped by 4 bases and J by 5 bases; unmatched bases: 8. CDR3 nucleotide sequence: TGTGCCAGCAGCTCGCAAATGGGACTAGCTGAGACCCAGTACTTC. Its translation is CASSSQMGLAETQYF.